The entry below gives a single T cell receptor (beta chain) sequence along with its context. The source of the sample is a study of identical twins. TCRdb independently ran MiXCR on the 5' RACE reads; one entry per CDR3 protein. Of about 890,000 distinct CDR3 sequences listed, approximately 13% are singletons. Germline assignment: CDR1 MNHEY and CDR2 SMNVEV (reference sequence). The CDR3 consists of 13 residues. The V and J ends lost 3 bases and 7 bases respectively, with 7 bases between them. These records were also assigned to another study, of yellow fever vaccine responses in identical twins. As reported in that work: Twins reportedly mounted vaccine T cell responses that seemed partly convergent, partly personalized.

This TCR was sampled from a woman under 30 in good health. Sequencing was done on a sample of PBMCs. The rearrangement joins TRBV27 to TRBJ1-6; D not resolved. The CDR3 nucleotides read TGTGCCAGCAGTTTGCAGGCGAATTCACCCCTCCACTTT. Amino acids: CASSLQANSPLHF.